This entry lists 3 T cell receptor beta chains sequenced from one sample in a study of CD8 T cells in ankylosing spondylitis. TCRdb ran MiXCR on the 5' RACE reads and lists one entry per CDR3 protein. The sample records about 500,000 distinct CDR3 sequences, approximately 11% being singletons. Study observations and caveats: A TCR beta motif made of fewer than ten highly homologous variants seemed typical of ankylosing spondylitis blood.

No antigen is known for these receptors. The specimen sequenced was blood, either unsorted or a sorted T cell fraction (not recorded which). Every receptor here comes from a male donor with ankylosing spondylitis.

The sample holds a few counts of this clonotype. V usage is TRBV7-9 and J usage is TRBJ1-2; unclear D gene. CDR3 length: 14 residues. Trimming took off 1 base at V and 4 bases at J, with 10 bases between the two ends. Germline CDR1 and CDR2: SEHNR and FQNEAQ (reference sequence). In nucleotides, the CDR3 is TGTGCCAGCAGCTTAGGCCAGTTGTCCTATGGCTACACCTTC. This gives the protein CASSLGQLSYGYTF.

This clonotype occurred many times. The V gene is TRBV5-1, the J gene TRBJ2-3; 8 nucleotides align to TRBD2. The CDR3 runs 16 residues. V lost 4 bases, J lost 9 bases, and 16 bases stayed unmatched. The germline V gene has CDR1 SGHRS and CDR2 YFSETQ. The CDR3 nucleotides read TGCGCCAGCAGCCCGGACGGACTAGCCTACCCCAGCACGCAGTATTTT. This codes for CASSPDGLAYPSTQYF.

This clonotype was counted a few times. V gene TRBV3-1 combines with J gene TRBJ2-1, with D perhaps TRBD1 or TRBD2 (5 bases each). This CDR3 spans 14 amino acids. V dropped 1 base and J dropped 8 bases, with 12 bases sitting between them. Germline CDR1 LGHDT, CDR2 YNNKEL (reference sequence). The CDR3 protein is CASSQGGPVHEQFF. The CDR3 DNA reads TGTGCCAGCAGCCAAGGGGGACCGGTCCATGAGCAGTTCTTC.